These T cell receptor beta chains were read from a single sample in a study of Graves' ophthalmopathy and Graves' hyperthyroidism. One entry per CDR3 protein results from TCRdb running MiXCR on the multiplex PCR reads. The top ten hold more than 8.5% of the sample, which has about 480,000 distinct CDR3 sequences, about 15% seen once. Material for sequencing was blood. The source of these receptors is a woman aged 30 to 39 with Graves' ophthalmopathy. Each CDR3 is given with its conserved first and last residue. The D gene is left open where the match is weak. Some rows have no size entry. The others give once, few or many, or a class for an expanded clone.

J gene | V gene | D gene | clone size | CDR3 DNA | CDR3 protein
TRBJ1-1 | TRBV4-1 | NA | many | TGCGCCAGCAGCCAAAGTAACGCAGGGGAAGCTTTCTTT | CASSQSNAGEAFF
TRBJ2-7 | TRBV15 | NA | many | TGTGCCACCAGCAGGGCATGGACGGGCGAGCAGTACTTC | CATSRAWTGEQYF
TRBJ2-7 | TRBV28 | TRBD2 | many | TGTGCCAGCAGTTTATCGACTAGCGGGGGGCCGACCTACGAGCAGTACTTC | CASSLSTSGGPTYEQYF
TRBJ1-1 | TRBV18 | TRBD1 | many | TGTGCCAGCTCACCAGATGGACAGGGATCGAACACTGAAGCTTTCTTT | CASSPDGQGSNTEAFF
TRBJ2-5 | TRBV6-1 | TRBD2 | many | TGTGCCAGCAGCGGGGGGCTAGCGGGGAGTCAGTACTTC | CASSGGLAGSQYF
TRBJ2-4 | TRBV6-5 | TRBD2 | many | TGTGCCAGCAGGGGAAGGGAGGGGGCCAAAAACATTCAGTACTTC | CASRGREGAKNIQYF
TRBJ2-7 | TRBV12-3/TRBV12-4 | TRBD1 | many | TGTGCCAGCACCCTGGGACAGGGAGCGTCCTACGAGCAGTACTTC | CASTLGQGASYEQYF
TRBJ1-2 | TRBV30 | TRBD1 | NA | TGTGCCTGGAGTGTACATCAGGGGGGCATCGGTGGCTACACCTTC | CAWSVHQGGIGGYTF
TRBJ1-1 | TRBV12-3/TRBV12-4 | TRBD1 | few | TGTGCCAGCAGTTCTGGACAGGGTAGCTGGCAAAACACTGAAGCTTTCTTT | CASSSGQGSWQNTEAFF
TRBJ2-7 | TRBV20-1 | NA | many | TGCAGTGCTAGAGGATGGGGTAGCCCATACGAGCAGTACTTC | CSARGWGSPYEQYF
TRBJ1-1 | TRBV4-2 | TRBD1 | many | TGTGCCAGCAGCCAAGATGCCGGGGACAGAAACACTGAAGCTTTCTTT | CASSQDAGDRNTEAFF
TRBJ2-5 | TRBV7-2 | NA | NA | TGTGCCAGCAGCTTAGCGCCCCCGGGACAGACCCAGTACTTC | CASSLAPPGQTQYF
TRBJ1-2 | TRBV6-2/TRBV6-3 | NA | NA | TGTGCCTGCAGCCAGGGGAACTATGGCTACACCTTC | CACSQGNYGYTF
TRBJ1-1 | TRBV12-3/TRBV12-4 | NA | many | TGTGCCAGCATCCCTGACTGGGGTTTAACTGAAGCTTTCTTT | CASIPDWGLTEAFF
TRBJ2-7 | TRBV29-1 | NA | many | TGCAGCGTTGTGCGGGCCTCGACCTACGAGCAGTACTTC | CSVVRASTYEQYF
TRBJ1-2 | TRBV12-3/TRBV12-4 | NA | NA | TGTGCTAGCAGTTTTCTTGGTCAGGGTGCGGGCGGCTACACCTTC | CASSFLGQGAGGYTF
TRBJ2-5 | TRBV6-5 | TRBD2 | many | TGTGCCAGCGATGGGGTAGCGGGAGCAGAGACCCAGTACTTC | CASDGVAGAETQYF
TRBJ1-1 | TRBV6-5 | NA | many | TGTGCCAGCAGTTACGAAAACTCCGCGACTGAAGCTTTCTTT | CASSYENSATEAFF
TRBJ2-3 | TRBV5-1 | NA | few | TGCGCCAGCAGCTTATGGACTACCCCAGGAGATACGCAGTATTTT | CASSLWTTPGDTQYF
TRBJ2-5 | TRBV7-2 | NA | many | TGTGCCAGCAGCTTAGACTCCCCCGCGTCCCAGTACTTC | CASSLDSPASQYF
TRBJ2-5 | TRBV3-1 | NA | NA | TGTGCCAGCAGCCAAGTGGTGGAAGAGACCCAGTACTTC | CASSQVVEETQYF
TRBJ1-3 | TRBV6-1 | NA | many | TGTGCCAGCAAAAGGGGTCCTGGCCCTGGAAACACCATATATTTT | CASKRGPGPGNTIYF
TRBJ1-1 | TRBV5-6 | NA | many | TGTGCCAGCAGCCCGTTCAGTCTGCCACGGACTGAAGCTTTCTTT | CASSPFSLPRTEAFF
TRBJ2-7 | TRBV5-6 | TRBD2 | few | TGTGCCAGCAGCTTGGTTACTAGCGCCGCAGGGGAGCAGTACTTC | CASSLVTSAAGEQYF
TRBJ2-7 | TRBV12-3/TRBV12-4 | NA | many | TGTGCCAGCAGCCTTTTTGGGCGGGGCGGCTCCTACGAGCAGTACTTC | CASSLFGRGGSYEQYF
TRBJ2-7 | TRBV20-1 | TRBD2 | NA | TGCAGTGCCAAAGGGGGACTAGCTTACTACGAGCAGTACTTC | CSAKGGLAYYEQYF
TRBJ1-5 | TRBV24-1 | NA | many | TGTGCCACCAGTGAGAACCGAGGGGGGACCGGAGTCAATCAGCCCCAGCATTTT | CATSENRGGTGVNQPQHF
TRBJ2-7 | TRBV6-1 | NA | many | TGTGCCAGCCACGGCCGGACATACTCGGGGGAGCAGTACTTC | CASHGRTYSGEQYF
TRBJ2-7 | TRBV11-2 | TRBD2 | many | TGTGCCAGCAGCTTAGTACTAGCGGGAGTGGAAGAGCAGTACTTC | CASSLVLAGVEEQYF
TRBJ2-7 | TRBV29-1 | TRBD1 | few | TGCAGCGTTGAACCCGACAGGGTGGCCATCGCCGAGCAGTACTTC | CSVEPDRVAIAEQYF
TRBJ1-1 | TRBV12-3/TRBV12-4 | NA | many | TGTGCCAGCAGTAGGCTTATGAACACTGAAGCTTTCTTT | CASSRLMNTEAFF
TRBJ2-6 | TRBV20-1 | NA | many | TGCAGTGCCACGGAGTCTGGGGCCAACGTCCTGACTTTC | CSATESGANVLTF
TRBJ1-1 | TRBV6-1 | NA | many | TGTGCCAACTCCCGTACGGGAAACACTGAAGCTTTCTTT | CANSRTGNTEAFF
TRBJ1-1 | TRBV6-1 | NA | many | TGTGCCAGCAAGAGGTTCGGGGACACTGAAGCTTTCTTT | CASKRFGDTEAFF
TRBJ1-2 | TRBV28 | NA | NA | TGTGCCAGCAGTTACCCCACAGGGCGTCCGGGCTACACCTTC | CASSYPTGRPGYTF
TRBJ2-7 | TRBV15 | NA | many | TGTGCCACCAGCGGACAGAACTCCTACGAGCAGTACTTC | CATSGQNSYEQYF
TRBJ2-7 | TRBV6-5 | TRBD2 | NA | TGTGCCAGCAGTTACCCGAAGGGACTATCCTCCAACGAGCAGTACTTC | CASSYPKGLSSNEQYF
TRBJ2-7 | TRBV28 | TRBD1 | few | TGTGCCAGCAGTTTCCCGACAGGGATTAAACCCTACGAGCAGTACTTC | CASSFPTGIKPYEQYF
TRBJ2-5 | TRBV19 | NA | many | TGTGCCAGTAGTATGCGCAGGGGAGAGACCCAGTACTTC | CASSMRRGETQYF
TRBJ1-5 | TRBV6-2/TRBV6-3 | NA | NA | TGTGCCAGCAGTCGCAGGGGAACGATAAATCAGCCCCAGCATTTT | CASSRRGTINQPQHF
TRBJ2-6 | TRBV6-1 | TRBD1 | many | TGTGCCAGCAGTGAAGACACAGGGGGCACTGGGGCCAACGTCCTGACTTTC | CASSEDTGGTGANVLTF
TRBJ1-1 | TRBV15 | NA | many | TGTGCCACCTGGGTCGTGGGCACTGAAGCTTTCTTT | CATWVVGTEAFF
TRBJ2-7 | TRBV6-1 | NA | once | TGTGCCAGCAGCCAAGAAGGGCACGAGCAGTACTTC | CASSQEGHEQYF
TRBJ2-7 | TRBV12-3/TRBV12-4 | TRBD2 | NA | TGTGCCAGCAGGCTGACTAGCGGGGGATACGAGCAGTACTTC | CASRLTSGGYEQYF
TRBJ1-1 | TRBV7-2 | NA | many | TGTGCCAGCAGCTTAAGTACAGCTGGAATGAACACTGAAGCTTTCTTT | CASSLSTAGMNTEAFF
TRBJ2-2 | TRBV20-1 | NA | NA | TGCAGTGCTAGAGGGAGGGAAGCGACCGGGGAGCTGTTTTTT | CSARGREATGELFF
TRBJ1-6 | TRBV6-1 | NA | few | TGTACCAGCGCCGGGACTTATAATTCACCCCTCCACTTT | CTSAGTYNSPLHF
TRBJ2-5 | TRBV7-6 | NA | many | TGTGCCAGCAGCTTAGTCGTTGAGGTGGAGACCCAGTACTTC | CASSLVVEVETQYF
TRBJ2-6 | TRBV30 | TRBD2 | few | TGTGCCTGGAGTGTAAGGTTAGCGGGGGCCTCTGGGGCCAACGTCCTGACTTTC | CAWSVRLAGASGANVLTF
TRBJ2-7 | TRBV7-2 | TRBD2 | many | TGTGCCAGCAGCAGGGGACTAGCGGGAGTCTACGAGCAGTACTTC | CASSRGLAGVYEQYF
TRBJ1-2 | TRBV7-2 | NA | many | TGTGCCAGCAGCTCGTCGGAGGGCTTTGTCTATGGCTACACCTTC | CASSSSEGFVYGYTF
TRBJ1-5 | TRBV6-2/TRBV6-3 | TRBD1 | many | TGTGCCAGCAGTTACTGGGGACAGGGGAATCAGCCCCAGCATTTT | CASSYWGQGNQPQHF
TRBJ2-7 | TRBV6-5 | TRBD1 | NA | TGTGCCAGCAGTTCCGTCGGGACAGGGAGTACCGAGCAGTACTTC | CASSSVGTGSTEQYF
TRBJ2-5 | TRBV6-5 | NA | many | TGTGCCAGCAATCCATCTGTCAGCAGACAGGCAGGGGAGACCCAGTACTTC | CASNPSVSRQAGETQYF
TRBJ1-3 | TRBV5-6 | NA | few | TGTGCCAGCCCAGGTCCCCGAAAAAAATCTGGAAACACCATATATTTT | CASPGPRKKSGNTIYF
TRBJ2-7 | TRBV4-1 | TRBD2 | NA | TGCGCCAGCAGCCACGAAGGGAGGGACGAGCAGTACTTC | CASSHEGRDEQYF
TRBJ2-7 | TRBV24-1 | TRBD1 | many | TGTGCCACCAGCTCCAGACAGGGGCAAACCTACGAGCAGTACTTC | CATSSRQGQTYEQYF